The 22 T cell receptor beta chains below come from one sample, sequenced in a study of shared clonotypes between healthy human individuals. Produced via immunoSEQ multiplex PCR; TCRdb's table is partial and in-frame only. Of about 490,000 clones listed, 70% to 80% are singletons. The source material was PBMCs. These receptor sequences come from a woman in her forties in good health. Some clones in this sample may be carry-over from other donors' samples.

V usage is TRBV6-1 and J usage is TRBJ2-5; weak D call: TRBD1 (5 bases). The CDR3 spans 16 residues. Germline V gene lookup returns CDR1 MNHNS and CDR2 SASEGT. V dropped 0 bases and J dropped 5 bases, with 16 bases sitting between them. The CDR3 sequence is CASSEAHLGAGETQYF. The CDR3 region has the DNA TGTGCCAGCAGTGAAGCCCATCTTGGGGCAGGGGAGACCCAGTACTTC.

J is TRBJ2-7 and V is TRBV4-2; D is unresolved. The CDR3 is made up of 14 amino acids. The ends were cut back, 0 bases at V and 7 bases at J, with 13 bases in the middle. The germline V gene encodes CDR1 LGHNA and CDR2 YNFKEQ. The CDR3 is CASSQDTRSGEQYF. In DNA form, the CDR3 reads TGTGCCAGCAGCCAAGACACGCGGTCTGGAGAGCAGTACTTC.

This clone was observed at least ten times. J is TRBJ2-7 and V is TRBV7-2, with TRBD2 as a possible D gene (6 bases). The CDR3 is made up of 15 amino acids. Germline V CDR1 and CDR2: SGHTA, FQGNSA. Trimming removed 3 bases from V and 4 bases from J, with 16 bases in between. The CDR3 DNA reads as TGTGCCAGCAGCTTCTCTGGGGCGGGGTTATACGAGCAGTACTTC. This encodes CASSFSGAGLYEQYF.

Note on this clone: It may be a read error: a sequence one base away is much more abundant. This CDR3 fails to terminate in the conserved phenylalanine or tryptophan, so it likely reflects a read error. V usage is TRBV29-1 and J usage is TRBJ1-2, with D possibly TRBD1 on 6 matching bases. Germline values: CDR1 SQVTM, CDR2 ANQGSEA. The CDR3 extends over 12 amino acids. Trimming left V 6 bases short and J 5 bases short, with 13 bases between. The CDR3 loop is CSVTGTTYGYTL. CDR3 coding DNA: TGCAGCGTGACCGGGACAACTTATGGCTACACCTTA.

The V call is TRBV6-5, the J call TRBJ1-5; D unclear. V shed 6 bases and J shed 6 bases, with 12 bases lying between them. Germline CDR1 reads MNHEY; CDR2 reads SVGAGI. This CDR3 comprises 13 residues. CDR3 bases: TGTGCCAGCAGCAAGCTAACGGGTCAGCCCCAGCATTTT. As protein: CASSKLTGQPQHF.

The V gene is TRBV27, the J gene TRBJ2-1; 9 bases map to TRBD2. Germline assignment: CDR1 MNHEY and CDR2 SMNVEV (reference sequence). This CDR3 comprises 17 residues. V gave up 2 bases and J gave up 7 bases; unmatched junction bases: 12. CDR3 nucleotide sequence: TGTGCCAGCAGTTTAGGCTCCCTAGCGGGGTTCGGGAATGAGCAGTTCTTC. This encodes CASSLGSLAGFGNEQFF.

This chain links TRBV5-1 with TRBJ1-4; 9 bases map to TRBD1. CDR1 and CDR2 (germline): SGHRS, YFSETQ. The CDR3 is 16 amino acids. Trimming at V came to 4 bases and at J to 2 bases, leaving 6 bases not matched to a gene. The CDR3 is CASSTGQGVTNEKLFF. In DNA, the CDR3 is TGCGCCAGCAGCACGGGACAGGGAGTGACTAATGAAAAACTGTTTTTT.

The rearrangement links TRBV7-9 to TRBJ2-3; 11 nucleotides match TRBD2. Losses at the gene ends were 5 bases for V and 6 bases for J; bases not matched to a gene: 7. CDR1 is SEHNR, CDR2 FQNEAQ, per germline (reference sequence). CDR3 length: 15 amino acids. The CDR3 DNA sequence: TGTGCCAGCAGCCCCCCCCGGACTAGCGGGGATACGCAGTATTTT. This gives the protein CASSPPRTSGDTQYF.

This chain uses TRBV5-1 with TRBJ2-2; D may be TRBD1 or TRBD2 (5 bases each). V lost 5 bases, J lost 3 bases, and 11 bases lay in between. CDR1 and CDR2 (germline): SGHRS, YFSETQ. This CDR3 is 14 amino acids long. CDR3 amino acids: CASRLGTDTGELFF. The CDR3 DNA reads TGCGCCAGCAGATTAGGGACCGACACCGGGGAGCTGTTTTTT. Combining the CDR3 with reference TRBV5-1 and TRBJ2-2 gives the whole variable domain KAGVTQTPRYLIKTRGQQVTLSCSPISGHRSVSWYQQTPGQGLQFLFEYFSETQRNKGNFPGRFSGRQFSNSRSEMNVSTLELGDSALYLCASRLGTDTGELFFGEGSRLTVL.

The chain couples TRBV21-1 to TRBJ1-5. TRBV21-1 is described as a pseudogene. The CDR3 is 13 residues long. CDR3 nucleotide sequence: TGTGCCAGGGACCATGTGGTCAATCAGCCCCAGCATTTT. This encodes CARDHVVNQPQHF.

The chain recombines TRBV25-1 with TRBJ2-4; 7 nucleotides match TRBD1. CDR1 MGHDK and CDR2 SYGVNS come from the germline V gene. This CDR3 has 16 amino acids. Losses at the gene ends were 9 bases for V and 0 bases for J; bases not matched to a gene: 11. The CDR3 DNA reads as TGTGCCAGGGGACAGCCCATATGTATAGCCAAAAACATTCAGTACTTC. As protein: CARGQPICIAKNIQYF. Variable domain in full (rest from reference TRBV25-1 and TRBJ2-4): EADIYQTPRYLVIGTGKKITLECSQTMGHDKMYWYQQDPGMELHLIHYSYGVNSTEKGDLSSESTVSRIRTEHFPLTLESARPSHTSQYLCARGQPICIAKNIQYFGAGTRLSVL.

As concerns this clone: Since a much larger clone is just one base distant, this may be a read error. The identical CDR3 is also encoded by other nucleotide sequences in the sample. The gene calls are TRBV10-3 and TRBJ2-7; D gene uncertain. Trimming stripped 0 bases from V and 4 bases from J, with 4 bases between. Per the germline V gene, CDR1 is ENHRY and CDR2 is SYGVKD. This CDR3 has 12 residues. In DNA form, the CDR3 reads TGTGCCATCAGTGAGTCAGGGTACGAGCAGTACTTC. Translation gives CAISESGYEQYF.

The gene calls are TRBV11-2 and TRBJ2-1; 7 bases fit TRBD2. The CDR3 loop spans 13 amino acids. CDR1 is SGHAT and CDR2 is FQNNGV in the germline V gene. With V trimmed by 4 bases and J by 6 bases, 3 bases remained unmatched. The CDR3 nucleotides read TGTGCCAGCAGCTCCGGGACTACCAATGAGCAGTTCTTC. Amino acids: CASSSGTTNEQFF.

The genes are TRBV7-9 and TRBJ2-3; possibly TRBD2 for D (6 bases). The germline CDR1 and CDR2 sequences are SEHNR and FQNEAQ (reference sequence). There are 14 residues in the CDR3. V was shortened by 1 base and J by 6 bases, with 11 bases between the two germline ends. CDR3 sequence: CASSLDGGVDTQYF. The CDR3 DNA sequence: TGTGCCAGCAGCTTAGATGGAGGGGTGGATACGCAGTATTTT.

This chain links TRBV18 with TRBJ2-7; 11 bases line up with TRBD2. The trim removed 3 bases at V and 7 bases at J, leaving 8 bases unmatched. The CDR3 sequence is 15 residues long. Germline CDR1 reads KGHSH; CDR2 reads LQKENI. This CDR3 is CASSPGTSGRWEQYF. CDR3 DNA: TGTGCCAGCTCACCGGGGACTAGCGGAAGATGGGAGCAGTACTTC.

CDR3 sequence reads: CASGGFGRASTDTQYF. CDR3 in DNA: TGTGCTAGTGGGGGGTTCGGGAGGGCCAGCACAGATACGCAGTATTTT. This rearrangement joins TRBV12-5 to TRBJ2-3; 8 positions agree with TRBD2. This CDR3 is 16 amino acids long. Germline trimming cut 6 bases from V and 0 bases from J; bases unmatched to any gene: 8. The V gene's germline CDR1 is LGHNT and CDR2 FRNRAP.

The chain has TRBV19 and TRBJ2-3, with a possible D match to TRBD2 (6 bases). Trimming removed 3 bases at V and 0 bases at J, with 10 bases between. CDR1 LNHDA and CDR2 SQIVND come from the germline V gene (reference sequence). This CDR3 has 15 amino acids. The CDR3 protein is CASSIAGRSTDTQYF. CDR3 nucleotides: TGTGCCAGTAGTATTGCGGGACGCAGCACAGATACGCAGTATTTT.

The J gene is TRBJ2-7, the V gene TRBV30, with D hard to call. Trimming removed 4 bases from V and 1 base from J, with 5 bases in between. The germline CDR1 and CDR2 sequences are GTSNPN and SVGIG (reference sequence). CDR3 length: 11 residues. CDR3 sequence reads: CAWMTSYEQYF. CDR3 coding DNA: TGTGCCTGGATGACGTCCTACGAGCAGTACTTC.

With respect to this clone: The sample has other DNA sequences that encode this CDR3 too. The chain recombines TRBV7-3 with TRBJ2-1, with 9 bases lining up with TRBD2. Per germline, CDR1 SGHTA and CDR2 FQGTGA. V dropped 2 bases and J dropped 2; count of bases not matched to a gene: 1. The CDR3 spans 15 residues. The CDR3 DNA is TGTGCCAGCAGCTTAGCTAGCGGGACCTACAATGAGCAGTTCTTC. It translates to CASSLASGTYNEQFF. Looking up the rest from reference TRBV7-3 and TRBJ2-1 gives the full variable domain: GAGVSQTPSNKVTEKGKYVELRCDPISGHTALYWYRQSLGQGPEFLIYFQGTGAADDSGLPNDRFFAVRPEGSVSTLKIQRTERGDSAVYLCASSLASGTYNEQFFGPGTRLTVL.

The V call is TRBV2, the J call TRBJ2-2; 7 nucleotides line up with TRBD2. Germline values: CDR1 SNHLY, CDR2 FYNNEI. The CDR3 runs to 15 residues. V shed 4 bases, J shed 5 bases, and the junction held 7 bases outside the gene matches. The chain's CDR3 is CASSVVAGVTGELFF. The CDR3 DNA follows: TGTGCCAGCAGTGTAGTGGCGGGAGTTACCGGGGAGCTGTTTTTT.

The V gene is TRBV27, the J gene TRBJ2-7; 14 bases are a match to TRBD2. CDR3 length equals 15 residues. Looked up from germline, CDR1 is MNHEY and CDR2 is SMNVEV (reference sequence). V shed 4 bases and J 5 bases; nucleotides not matched to a gene: 4. The CDR3 DNA reads as TGTGCCAGCAGTTCCGGGACTAGCGGGAGTAACGAGCAGTACTTC. Protein: CASSSGTSGSNEQYF.

Worth noting for this clone: Additional DNA sequences in this sample encode the identical CDR3. This rearrangement joins TRBV5-1 to TRBJ2-7; D not resolved. The CDR3 sequence is 13 residues long. Looked up from germline, CDR1 is SGHRS and CDR2 is YFSETQ. V was cut by 0 bases and J by 6 bases, with 10 bases left in between. As DNA, the CDR3 is TGCGCCAGCAGCTTGGCCCGAGACGGCGAGCAGTACTTC. Encoded protein: CASSLARDGEQYF. Using reference TRBV5-1 and TRBJ2-7 for the parts outside the CDR3, the full variable domain is KAGVTQTPRYLIKTRGQQVTLSCSPISGHRSVSWYQQTPGQGLQFLFEYFSETQRNKGNFPGRFSGRQFSNSRSEMNVSTLELGDSALYLCASSLARDGEQYFGPGTRLTVT.